The clone carrying this TCR beta chain has more than one count but fewer than ten. Its antigen is unknown. Germline V gene lookup returns CDR1 SGHDN and CDR2 FVKESK. This CDR3 has 13 residues. V was clipped by 1 base and J by 11 bases, with 14 bases between them. The sample is drawn from a study of blood T cells in healthy people across ages. In the study overall: The capture of about one barcoded beta molecule per two T cells was achieved by template switching.

Study results and caveats: Diversity figures based on one million T cells were deemed too low.

Together with a sample-barcoded 5' primer, a J-beta primer mix was included in a second PCR lasting roughly 6 to 12 cycles. TCRdb analysed the 5' RACE reads with MiXCR anew, one entry per CDR3 protein. The sample carries around 990,000 distinct CDR3 sequences, under 30% recorded once. This same sample was also taken into another study, of T cells of mothers and their children. From that report: Both sample barcodes and 2-4 random nucleotides came from the M1S primer of the second PCR. Sequencing got over 9 million TCR beta CDR3 reads from each mother and approximately 3 million from each child.

The chain links TRBV14 to TRBJ1-1; D is unclear. This TCR was recovered from a girl aged 2 to 10 in good health. Sequencing used blood. CDR3 amino acids: CASSQVLEGKAFF. The CDR3 coding sequence is TGTGCCAGCAGCCAAGTTCTTGAAGGAAAGGCTTTCTTT.